Listed below are T cell receptor beta chains from one sample, sequenced in a study of CD8+ T cells in alopecia areata. Sequencing was performed with immunoSEQ multiplex PCR; in TCRdb, only in-frame clones are kept and a portion is missing. The sample yields roughly 70,000 clones, 29% seen once. Sequences were derived from CD8+ T cells sorted from blood, sampled at week 4, from a patient treated with tofacitinib. These receptors were collected from a human donor with alopecia areata. Both conserved end residues are part of each CDR3. The order of the fields is J gene, D gene, clone size, V gene, CDR3 DNA, CDR3 protein. A D gene is named only where the DNA matches it firmly. The size field is filled for only some rows; it gives once, few, many or a size class.

>TRBJ1-1|NA|few|TRBV29-1
TGCAGCGTTGTTGGGTGGGAAGGGGGAGCTGAAGCTTTCTTT
CSVVGWEGGAEAFF
>TRBJ2-4|TRBD2|few|TRBV7-9
TGTGCCAGCGGAGGGACTAGCGGGATTCAGTACTTC
CASGGTSGIQYF
>TRBJ2-5|NA|NA|TRBV29-1
TGCAGCGTCTATGAGGTTCTAGGAGAGACCCAGTACTTC
CSVYEVLGETQYF
>TRBJ2-1|TRBD2|few|TRBV27
TGTGCCAGCAGTTATAGCGGGAGTAGAGGCAATGAGCAGTTCTTC
CASSYSGSRGNEQFF
>TRBJ1-5|NA|NA|TRBV2
TGTGCCAGCACCACGGGACGGAGAAATCAGCCCCAGCATTTT
CASTTGRRNQPQHF
>TRBJ2-3|TRBD2|once|TRBV30
TGTGCCTGGGGACTAGCAACAGATACGCAGTATTTT
CAWGLATDTQYF
>TRBJ1-1|NA|few|TRBV29-1
TGCAGCACCGGGGGGGGTGAGGACACTGAAGCTTTCTTT
CSTGGGEDTEAFF
>TRBJ2-1|NA|few|TRBV30
TGTGCCTGGAGTGTAAAGGCAGGGGCTCACAATGAGCAGTTCTTC
CAWSVKAGAHNEQFF
>TRBJ1-1|NA|NA|TRBV29-1
TGCAGCGTCGAAAGGGAGGAAGAAGCTTTCTTT
CSVEREEEAFF
>TRBJ2-7|TRBD2|once|TRBV25-1
TGTGCCAGCGCCCCCGGGACTAGAATCCGTGAGCAGTACTTC
CASAPGTRIREQYF
>TRBJ2-7|NA|NA|TRBV27
TGTGCCAGCAGTCCAGGACAGAGCTTCTACGAGCAGTACTTC
CASSPGQSFYEQYF
>TRBJ2-3|TRBD2|NA|TRBV9
TGTGCCAGCAGCTTATCTAGCGGGGTATATACGCAGTATTTT
CASSLSSGVYTQYF
>TRBJ1-5|NA|few|TRBV25-1
TGTGCCAGCAGTGAAGACTATAGCAATCAGCCCCAGCATTTT
CASSEDYSNQPQHF
>TRBJ1-5|NA|few|TRBV7-6
TGTGCCAGCAGCTTAGGTGGTTTCAATCAGCCCCAGCATTTT
CASSLGGFNQPQHF
>TRBJ2-1|TRBD2|few|TRBV29-1
TGCAGCGCAAATATAGCGGGAGGGAGGGACAATGAGCAGTTCTTC
CSANIAGGRDNEQFF
>TRBJ1-2|NA|NA|TRBV29-1
TGCAGCGTTGAGGGCAGGGAAGCGCATGGCTACACCTTC
CSVEGREAHGYTF
>TRBJ1-1|NA|NA|TRBV7-9
TGTGCCAGCAGCTTTAAACTGGACAACATGAACACTGAAGCTTTCTTT
CASSFKLDNMNTEAFF
>TRBJ2-4|NA|NA|TRBV11-2
TGTGCCAGCAGCAGCTATAAAAACATTCAGTACTTC
CASSSYKNIQYF
>TRBJ2-5|TRBD2|NA|TRBV29-1
TGCAGCGTTGAAAGGAGCTGGGGGACTAGCGGGGGAGTCTATGGGGCCCAGTACTTC
CSVERSWGTSGGVYGAQYF
>TRBJ2-7|NA|once|TRBV12-5
TGTGCTAGTGGCTCCGGGGGAGAGCAGTACTTC
CASGSGGEQYF
>TRBJ2-3|TRBD1|NA|TRBV11-2
TGTGCCAGCAGCTTGGATTCCGGGACAGGGAGCACAGATACGCAGTATTTT
CASSLDSGTGSTDTQYF
>TRBJ1-1|NA|NA|TRBV5-8
TGTGCCAGCACCGCCGAAGCTTTCTTT
CASTAEAFF
>TRBJ2-1|TRBD2|few|TRBV15
TGTGCCACCAGCGAGAGCCTATCACTAGCGGGAGTCTACAATGAGCAGTTCTTC
CATSESLSLAGVYNEQFF
>TRBJ2-5|NA|once|TRBV11-1
TGTGCCAGCAGCTTAGGACCCTTTCGGTACTTC
CASSLGPFRYF
>TRBJ2-1|TRBD2|few|TRBV27
TGTGCCAGCAGTCCCAGGACTAGCGGGAGCTCCAATGAGCAGTTCTTC
CASSPRTSGSSNEQFF
>TRBJ2-1|TRBD2|few|TRBV29-1
TGCAGCGCCCCGGGACTAGCGGGAGGGCTGGTTATCGATGAGCAGTTCTTC
CSAPGLAGGLVIDEQFF
>TRBJ2-7|TRBD2|NA|TRBV30
TGTGCCTGGAGTGCAACTAGCGGGAGGTCGTACGAGCAGTACTTC
CAWSATSGRSYEQYF
>TRBJ2-1|NA|NA|TRBV14
TGTGCCAGCAGCCCCCGGGGGAGGTCCTACAATGAGCAGTTCTTC
CASSPRGRSYNEQFF
>TRBJ2-2|NA|NA|TRBV4-1
TGCGCCAGCAGCCAAGATTCCGGGGAGCTGTTTTTT
CASSQDSGELFF
>TRBJ2-7|NA|NA|TRBV30
TGTGCCTGGAGTTATGGGGGGTCCTACGAGCAGTACTTC
CAWSYGGSYEQYF
>TRBJ2-2|TRBD2|NA|TRBV27
TGTGCCAGCGCGACTAGCGGGAGCTCCGGGGAGCTGTTTTTT
CASATSGSSGELFF
>TRBJ1-2|NA|NA|TRBV28
TGTGCCAGCAGTTTAAAAGGGGGGGATTTGGGCTACACCTTC
CASSLKGGDLGYTF
>TRBJ2-5|NA|NA|TRBV30
TGTGCCTGGAGTCGGGGGTGGGGGTCTGTAGAGACCCAGTACTTC
CAWSRGWGSVETQYF
>TRBJ2-7|TRBD1|NA|TRBV7-2
TGTGCCAGCAGCTCATCCAGGGGGCCCTACGAGCAGTACTTC
CASSSSRGPYEQYF
>TRBJ1-2|TRBD1|NA|TRBV9
TGTGCCAGCAGCGTGGGACAGAACTATGGCTACACCTTC
CASSVGQNYGYTF
>TRBJ1-2|NA|NA|TRBV29-1
TGCAGCGCCGTGGTGGACACTCGCTATGGCTACACCTTC
CSAVVDTRYGYTF
>TRBJ2-2|NA|NA|TRBV7-9
TGTGCCAGTCCGCGGGGCACCGGGGAGCTGTTTTTT
CASPRGTGELFF
>TRBJ2-3|NA|many|TRBV11-2
TGTGCCAGCAGCTACGCACCTTGGGCAGGGTTATCCACAGATACGCAGTATTTT
CASSYAPWAGLSTDTQYF
>TRBJ1-3|NA|NA|TRBV29-1
TGCAGCGTTGAAGATTTTGAGGGTAACTCTGGAAACACCATATATTTT
CSVEDFEGNSGNTIYF
>TRBJ2-3|NA|NA|TRBV30
TGTGCCTGGAGCGGGGGCTCTAGCACAGATACGCAGTATTTT
CAWSGGSSTDTQYF
>TRBJ2-5|NA|NA|TRBV29-1
TGCAGCGTGGAGGGGACGCAGTACCAAGAGACCCAGTACTTC
CSVEGTQYQETQYF
>TRBJ2-7|TRBD2|NA|TRBV25-1
TGTGCCAGCAGTGAGCCACTAGCGGGAGGGCTTCCCGAGCAGTACTTC
CASSEPLAGGLPEQYF
>TRBJ1-5|NA|once|TRBV9
TGTGCCAGCAGCGTAGGCAGTAATTTCCAACCCCAGCATTTT
CASSVGSNFQPQHF
>TRBJ2-7|TRBD1|NA|TRBV7-9
TGTGCCAGCAGCCTATCCGGGACAGATTTACGGGCATTC
CASSLSGTDLRAF
>TRBJ1-1|NA|NA|TRBV29-1
TGCAGCGTTGGGGCGGGCCTTGAAGCTTTCTTT
CSVGAGLEAFF
>TRBJ2-7|NA|few|TRBV29-1
TGCAGCGTTGAGGATACGTCGGCCTACGAGCAGTACTTC
CSVEDTSAYEQYF
>TRBJ2-7|NA|NA|TRBV4-1
TGCGCCAGCAGCTCTACTAGTAACTCCTACGAGCAGTACTTC
CASSSTSNSYEQYF
>TRBJ2-5|NA|many|TRBV7-9
TGTGCCAGCAGCTCCACCAGCCTCCAAGAGACCCAGTACTTC
CASSSTSLQETQYF
>TRBJ2-2|NA|few|TRBV9
TGTGCCAGCAGCGTATCTTCGCTTCGGGTGGACAGAAACACCGGGGAGCTGTTTTTT
CASSVSSLRVDRNTGELFF
>TRBJ1-1|TRBD1|NA|TRBV4-1
TGCGCCAGCAGCCCCGACAGGGGGCACACTGAAGCTTTCTTT
CASSPDRGHTEAFF
>TRBJ1-5|NA|few|TRBV7-9
TGTGCCAGCAGCTTGGGCAGGGCGGGTCAGCCCCAGCATTTT
CASSLGRAGQPQHF
>TRBJ2-7|TRBD2|many|TRBV11-2
TGTGTGCTCCCGGGAGGGAGCCACGAGCAGTACTTC
CVLPGGSHEQYF
>TRBJ2-3|NA|NA|TRBV5-5
TGTGCCAGCAGCTTGGACCCTCGGAGCACAGATACGCAGTATTTT
CASSLDPRSTDTQYF
>TRBJ2-7|TRBD2|NA|TRBV2
TGTGCCAGCAGTGAAGCGTCAGCGGGAGCTAGCTACGAGCAGTACTTC
CASSEASAGASYEQYF
>TRBJ1-4|NA|few|TRBV6-6
TGTGCCAGCATCCCTCTAGCTGGGGAAAAACTGTTTTTT
CASIPLAGEKLFF